Described below is a single T cell receptor (beta chain) sequence and its context. The antigen is unknown. A much bigger clone sits one base away, suggesting this may be a read error. Lactation, pregnancy, uncontrolled infections and other autoimmune diseases were all grounds for excluding patients. A diagnosis was made from clinical symptoms together with serum thyroxine, TRAb, thyroid ultrasound and orbital computed tomography. The data were taken from a study of Graves' ophthalmopathy and Graves' hyperthyroidism. The study's findings and limits: Blood contained most expanded thyroid clonotypes exceeding 0.001 frequency. Ophthalmopathy progression cases were predicted by the model with roughly 68% sensitivity and 72.22% specificity.

Transcripts of RNA were the source for amplifying TCR beta CDR3 regions. The library came from an HTBI-primed first-round RT-PCR and a second-round multiplex PCR. From the multiplex PCR reads, TCRdb called clonotypes with MiXCR, one entry per CDR3 protein. This table has some 520,000 distinct CDR3 sequences, about an eighth appearing once. In germline, CDR1 is GTSNPN, CDR2 SVGIG (reference sequence). This CDR3 spans 13 amino acids. With V trimmed by 3 bases and J by 6 bases, 8 bases remained unmatched. This TCR was recovered from a woman in her twenties or thirties with Graves' ophthalmopathy. The chain employs TRBV30 and TRBJ2-7; 7 nucleotides line up with TRBD1. The sample comprised blood. The CDR3 region has the DNA TGTGCCTGGAGGTCGGGACAGTACTGCGAGCAGTACTTC. This gives the protein CAWRSGQYCEQYF.